The 10 T cell receptor beta chains in this list originate from one sample, sequenced in a study of blood T cell repertoires in COVID-19. Assay: immunoSEQ multiplex PCR; the TCRdb copy retains only in-frame clones and omits some. The data show more than 20,000 clones, with roughly 89% seen just once and roughly a fifth held by the top ten. Sequencing input: peripheral blood. The receptors derive from a human donor in a cohort sampled during active COVID-19.

This rearrangement joins TRBV10-3 to TRBJ2-2, with D perhaps TRBD1 (5 bases). The CDR3 covers 17 residues. With 2 bases removed from V and 4 bases from J, the gap between germline ends came to 17 bases. Germline V gene lookup returns CDR1 ENHRY and CDR2 SYGVKD. The CDR3 DNA reads as TGTGCCATCAGTGAGAGGCCGGGTGACAGCCCCACCGGGGAGCTGTTTTTT. It encodes CAISERPGDSPTGELFF.

The chain carries TRBV12-1 and TRBJ2-1; the table's D gene call, TRBD2, was not cross checked with the DNA. TRBV12-1 is designated a pseudogene. There are 19 residues in the CDR3. The CDR3 region has the DNA TGTGCCAGCAGCCACCGCACTAGCGGGGGACCAAGCTCCTACAATGAGCAGTTCTTC. Its translation is CASSHRTSGGPSSYNEQFF.

The chain combines TRBV11-3 with TRBJ2-7, with D perhaps TRBD1 (5 bases). The CDR3 loop spans 14 amino acids. The ends were cut back, 1 base at V and 5 bases at J, with 12 bases in the middle. CDR1 and CDR2 (germline): SGHNT, YENEEA. DNA for the CDR3: TGTGCCAGCAGCTTAGTAGGGGCAGACCACGAGCAGTACTTC. Protein: CASSLVGADHEQYF.

The chain is built from TRBV10-3 and TRBJ1-1; D is undetermined. CDR1 ENHRY and CDR2 SYGVKD come from the germline V gene. The CDR3 has 14 residues. The germline V and J ends were trimmed by 4 bases and 1 base, with 10 bases remaining between them. CDR3 bases: TGTGCCATCAGTGGAGACACCGGGAACACTGAAGCTTTCTTT. Translated, it gives CAISGDTGNTEAFF.

The V and J genes are TRBV5-1 and TRBJ2-5, with 13 bases lining up with TRBD2. From germline, CDR1 is SGHRS and CDR2 YFSETQ. This CDR3 has 11 residues. J was trimmed by 12 bases and V by 7 bases; bases with no gene match: 3. In DNA form, the CDR3 reads TGCGCCAGCGGGACTAGCGGGGCGAAGTACTTC. Protein product: CASGTSGAKYF.

The rearrangement joins TRBV14 to TRBJ1-1; D possibly corresponds to TRBD1 (5 bases). V shed 2 bases and J shed 4 bases, with 11 bases lying between them. The CDR3 spans 14 residues. Germline assignment: CDR1 SGHDN and CDR2 FVKESK. CDR3 sequence (DNA): TGTGCCAGCAGCCAAAGGGAGGGGCTCACTGAAGCTTTCTTT. Its translation is CASSQREGLTEAFF.

This clone was recorded only once. The chain carries TRBV19 and TRBJ2-3, with 12 bases aligning to TRBD2. This CDR3 is built from 16 residues. J gave up 1 base and V 7 bases, and 6 bases lay outside the gene matches. Germline CDR1 is LNHDA and CDR2 is SQIVND (reference sequence). CDR3 sequence reads: CASTPRTSGGTDTQYF. The CDR3 nucleotides are TGTGCCAGTACTCCTCGGACTAGCGGGGGCACAGATACGCAGTATTTT.

J is TRBJ1-5 and V is TRBV30, with a tentative D call TRBD1 (6 bases). The V gene's germline CDR1 is GTSNPN and CDR2 SVGIG (reference sequence). Trimming took off 5 bases at V and 4 bases at J, with 9 bases between the two ends. The CDR3 spans 12 residues. The CDR3 DNA follows: TGTGCCTGGGAGCAGGGGAATCAGCCCCAGCATTTT. It yields the protein CAWEQGNQPQHF. The whole variable domain, remainder taken from reference TRBV30 and TRBJ1-5, is SQTIHQWPATLVQPVGSPLSLECTVEGTSNPNLYWYRQAAGRGLQLLFYSVGIGQISSEVPQNLSASRPQDRQFILSSKKLLLSDSGFYLCAWEQGNQPQHFGDGTRLSIL.

The chain joins TRBV6-5 to TRBJ2-7; TRBD1 matches 8 bases. Germline V CDR1 and CDR2: MNHEY, SVGAGI. V lost 2 bases and J lost 6; bases outside the gene matches: 12. This CDR3 has 16 amino acids. Here the CDR3 DNA reads TGTGCCAGCAGTTACATCCGGGACAGGTCGAGGTCCGAGCAGTACTTC. Translated: CASSYIRDRSRSEQYF.

This chain uses TRBV5-1 with TRBJ1-2; TRBD1 aligns across 8 bases. Trimming took 4 bases from V and 6 from J; bases not matched to a gene: 8. Germline V gene sequence: CDR1 SGHRS, CDR2 YFSETQ. There are 14 residues in the CDR3. Here the CDR3 reads CASSNPDRVDGYTF. In DNA form, the CDR3 reads TGCGCCAGCAGCAACCCGGACAGGGTCGATGGCTACACCTTC.